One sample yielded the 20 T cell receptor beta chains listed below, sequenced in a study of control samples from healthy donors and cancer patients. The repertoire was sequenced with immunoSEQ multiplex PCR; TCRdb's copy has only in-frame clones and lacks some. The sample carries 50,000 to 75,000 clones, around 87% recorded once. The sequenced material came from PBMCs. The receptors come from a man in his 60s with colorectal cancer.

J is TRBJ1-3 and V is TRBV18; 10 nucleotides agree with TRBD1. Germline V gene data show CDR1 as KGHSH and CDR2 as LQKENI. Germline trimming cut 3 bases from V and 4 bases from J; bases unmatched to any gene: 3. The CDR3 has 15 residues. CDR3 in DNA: TGTGCCAGCTCACCTTCGGGACAGGGGGGAAACACCATATATTTT. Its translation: CASSPSGQGGNTIYF.

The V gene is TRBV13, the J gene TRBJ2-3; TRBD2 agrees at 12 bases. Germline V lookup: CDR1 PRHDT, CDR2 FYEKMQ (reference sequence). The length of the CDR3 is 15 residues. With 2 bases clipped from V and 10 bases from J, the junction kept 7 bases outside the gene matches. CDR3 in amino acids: CASSLWTSGVRAQYF. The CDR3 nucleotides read TGTGCCAGCAGCTTATGGACTAGCGGGGTGAGGGCGCAGTATTTT.

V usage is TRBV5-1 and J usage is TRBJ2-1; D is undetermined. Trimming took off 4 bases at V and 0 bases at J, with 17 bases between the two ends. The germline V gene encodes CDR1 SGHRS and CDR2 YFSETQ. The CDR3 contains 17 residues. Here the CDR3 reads CASSPNVLQASYNEQFF. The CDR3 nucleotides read TGCGCCAGCAGCCCCAACGTCCTTCAGGCCTCCTACAATGAGCAGTTCTTC.

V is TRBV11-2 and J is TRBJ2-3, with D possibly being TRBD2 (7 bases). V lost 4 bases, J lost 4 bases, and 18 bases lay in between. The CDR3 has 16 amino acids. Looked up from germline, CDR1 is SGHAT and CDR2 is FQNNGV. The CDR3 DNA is TGTGCCAGCAGCTCCCTTTGGGGGGGCATGGCAGATACGCAGTATTTT. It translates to CASSSLWGGMADTQYF.

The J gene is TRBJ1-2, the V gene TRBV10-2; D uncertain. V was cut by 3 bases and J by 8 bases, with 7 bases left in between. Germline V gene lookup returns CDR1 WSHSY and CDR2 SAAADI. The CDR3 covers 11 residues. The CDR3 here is CASSDGWGYTF. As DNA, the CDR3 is TGCGCCAGCAGTGATGGGTGGGGCTACACCTTC.

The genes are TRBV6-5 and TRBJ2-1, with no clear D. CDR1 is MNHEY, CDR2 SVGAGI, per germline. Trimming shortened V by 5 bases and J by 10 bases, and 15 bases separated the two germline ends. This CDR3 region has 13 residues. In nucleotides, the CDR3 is TGTGCCAGCAGTCCCCAAGCGACCGGAGAGCAGTTCTTC. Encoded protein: CASSPQATGEQFF.

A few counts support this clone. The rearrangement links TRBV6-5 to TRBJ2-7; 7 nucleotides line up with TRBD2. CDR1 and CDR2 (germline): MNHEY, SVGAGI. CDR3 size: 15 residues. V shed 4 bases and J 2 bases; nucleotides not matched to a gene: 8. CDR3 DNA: TGTGCCAGCAGTTCCCCCGGGAGGTCCACCTACGAGCAGTACTTC. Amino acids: CASSSPGRSTYEQYF.

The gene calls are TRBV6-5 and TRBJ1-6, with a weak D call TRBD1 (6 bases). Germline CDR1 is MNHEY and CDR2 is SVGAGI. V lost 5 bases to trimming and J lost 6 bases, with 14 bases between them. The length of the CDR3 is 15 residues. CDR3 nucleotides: TGTGCCAGCAGTAGCCGACAGGTTCTTAATTCACCCCTCCACTTT. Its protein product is CASSSRQVLNSPLHF.

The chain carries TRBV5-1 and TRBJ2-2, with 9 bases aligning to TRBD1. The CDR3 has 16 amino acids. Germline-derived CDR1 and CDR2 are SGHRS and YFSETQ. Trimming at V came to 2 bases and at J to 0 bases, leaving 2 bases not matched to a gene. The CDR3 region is CASSLQGASNTGELFF. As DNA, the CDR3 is TGCGCCAGCAGCTTACAGGGGGCTTCGAACACCGGGGAGCTGTTTTTT. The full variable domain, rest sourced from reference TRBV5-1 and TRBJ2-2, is KAGVTQTPRYLIKTRGQQVTLSCSPISGHRSVSWYQQTPGQGLQFLFEYFSETQRNKGNFPGRFSGRQFSNSRSEMNVSTLELGDSALYLCASSLQGASNTGELFFGEGSRLTVL.

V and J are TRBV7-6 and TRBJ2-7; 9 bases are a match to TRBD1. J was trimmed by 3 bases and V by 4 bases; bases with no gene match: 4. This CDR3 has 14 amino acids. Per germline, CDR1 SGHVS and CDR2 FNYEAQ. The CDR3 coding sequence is TGTGCCAGCAGCTCCGGGACAGGGAACTACGAGCAGTACTTC. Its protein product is CASSSGTGNYEQYF.

The CDR3 spells CAWSSGQSGNTIYF. Here the CDR3 DNA reads TGTGCCTGGAGCTCCGGACAGAGTGGAAACACCATATATTTT. The J gene is TRBJ1-3, the V gene TRBV30, with D maybe TRBD1 (6 bases). This CDR3 has 14 residues. Trimming stripped 3 bases from V and 3 bases from J, with 12 bases between. Germline V gene lookup returns CDR1 GTSNPN and CDR2 SVGIG (reference sequence).

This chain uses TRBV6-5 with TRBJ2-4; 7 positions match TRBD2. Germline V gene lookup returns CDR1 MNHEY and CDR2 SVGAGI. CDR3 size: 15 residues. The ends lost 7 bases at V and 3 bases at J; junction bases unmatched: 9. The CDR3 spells CASKTLGGGKNIQYF. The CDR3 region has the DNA TGTGCCAGCAAGACCCTGGGGGGGGGCAAAAACATTCAGTACTTC.

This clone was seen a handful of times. In DNA form, the CDR3 reads TGTGCCAGCAGTGGCGGGGCGTATGAGCAGTTCTTC. Translating it yields CASSGGAYEQFF. V and J are TRBV7-9 and TRBJ2-1; D perhaps matches TRBD2 (6 bases). The CDR3 covers 12 residues. The germline V gene has CDR1 SEHNR and CDR2 FQNEAQ (reference sequence). V was clipped by 6 bases and J by 8 bases, with 11 bases between them.

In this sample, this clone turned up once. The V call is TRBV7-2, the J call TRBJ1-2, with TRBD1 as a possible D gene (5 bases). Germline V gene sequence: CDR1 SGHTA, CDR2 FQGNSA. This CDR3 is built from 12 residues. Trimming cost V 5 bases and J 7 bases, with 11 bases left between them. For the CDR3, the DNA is TGTGCCAGCAGCCCCTACGGGGGTGGCTACACCTTC. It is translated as CASSPYGGGYTF.

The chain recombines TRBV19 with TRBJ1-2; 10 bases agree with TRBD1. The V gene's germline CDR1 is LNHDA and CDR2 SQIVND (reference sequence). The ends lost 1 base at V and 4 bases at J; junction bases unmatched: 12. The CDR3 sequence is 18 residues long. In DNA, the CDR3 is TGTGCCAGTAGTATAGCCCTTTCGGACAGGGGGATTGTCTATGGCTACACCTTC. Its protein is CASSIALSDRGIVYGYTF.

This chain's CDR3 is CASSPTGTPVAQYF. The CDR3 DNA is TGCGCCAGCAGCCCCACCGGGACTCCTGTGGCCCAGTACTTC. This chain links TRBV4-1 with TRBJ2-5; D perhaps matches TRBD2 (6 bases). Looked up from germline, CDR1 is MGHRA and CDR2 is YSYEKL. Trimming cost V 4 bases and J 9 bases, with 18 bases left between them. The CDR3 has 14 amino acids.

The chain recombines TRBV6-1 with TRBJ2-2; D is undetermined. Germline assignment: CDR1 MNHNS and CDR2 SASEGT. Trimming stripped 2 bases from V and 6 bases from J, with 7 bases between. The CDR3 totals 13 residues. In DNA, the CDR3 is TGTGCCAGCAGTGAAAGGGTGGCCGGGGAGCTGTTTTTT. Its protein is CASSERVAGELFF.

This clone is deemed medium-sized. The CDR3 loop is CASSPQGSYNSPLHF. The CDR3 DNA follows: TGTGCCAGCTCACCACAGGGCTCCTATAATTCACCCCTCCACTTT. The genes are TRBV18 and TRBJ1-6; D is ambiguous. V was pared by 1 base and J by 0 bases, with 4 bases between. The CDR3 has 15 amino acids. Germline-derived CDR1 and CDR2 are KGHSH and LQKENI.

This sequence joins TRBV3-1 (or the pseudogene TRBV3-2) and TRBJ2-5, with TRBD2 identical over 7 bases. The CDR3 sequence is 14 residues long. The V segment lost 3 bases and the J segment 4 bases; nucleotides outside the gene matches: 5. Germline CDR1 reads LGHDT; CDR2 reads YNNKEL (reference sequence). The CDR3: CASSQLAATETQYF. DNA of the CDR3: TGTGCCAGCAGCCAGCTAGCGGCCACAGAGACCCAGTACTTC.

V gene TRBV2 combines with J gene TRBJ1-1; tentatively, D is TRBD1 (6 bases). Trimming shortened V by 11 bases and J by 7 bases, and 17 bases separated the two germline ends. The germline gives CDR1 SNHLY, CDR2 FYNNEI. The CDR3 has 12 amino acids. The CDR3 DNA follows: TGTGCCGGCACCGAGGGGGGGAGTGAAGCTTTCTTT. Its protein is CAGTEGGSEAFF. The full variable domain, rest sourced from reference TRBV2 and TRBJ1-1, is EPEVTQTPSHQVTQMGQEVILRCVPISNHLYFYWYRQILGQKVEFLVSFYNNEISEKSEIFDDQFSVERPDGSNFTLKIRSTKLEDSAMYFCAGTEGGSEAFFGQGTRLTVV.